This T cell receptor beta chain comes out of a study of T cell changes during pregnancy in multiple sclerosis. Germline V gives CDR1 SGHNT, CDR2 YYREEE (reference sequence). CDR3 size: 16 residues. The ends were cut back, 3 bases at V and 8 bases at J, with 23 bases in the middle. The protocol was immunoSEQ multiplex PCR, while the TCRdb copy is restricted to in-frame clones and leaves out a portion. The profile covers 70,000 to 100,000 clones, with about 94% appearing a single time and 1.3% to 1.5% taken by the ten largest. The TCR sequence derives from a female donor in good health, enrolled as a control in a pregnancy study. The chain links TRBV5-4 to TRBJ1-2; possible D gene TRBD1, 6 bases. The sequenced sample was peripheral blood, obtained in the third trimester of pregnancy. In DNA, the CDR3 is TGTGCCAGCAGCTCCACGAAACAGGGTGTCTTAGTGGGCTACACCTTC. Translation gives CASSSTKQGVLVGYTF.